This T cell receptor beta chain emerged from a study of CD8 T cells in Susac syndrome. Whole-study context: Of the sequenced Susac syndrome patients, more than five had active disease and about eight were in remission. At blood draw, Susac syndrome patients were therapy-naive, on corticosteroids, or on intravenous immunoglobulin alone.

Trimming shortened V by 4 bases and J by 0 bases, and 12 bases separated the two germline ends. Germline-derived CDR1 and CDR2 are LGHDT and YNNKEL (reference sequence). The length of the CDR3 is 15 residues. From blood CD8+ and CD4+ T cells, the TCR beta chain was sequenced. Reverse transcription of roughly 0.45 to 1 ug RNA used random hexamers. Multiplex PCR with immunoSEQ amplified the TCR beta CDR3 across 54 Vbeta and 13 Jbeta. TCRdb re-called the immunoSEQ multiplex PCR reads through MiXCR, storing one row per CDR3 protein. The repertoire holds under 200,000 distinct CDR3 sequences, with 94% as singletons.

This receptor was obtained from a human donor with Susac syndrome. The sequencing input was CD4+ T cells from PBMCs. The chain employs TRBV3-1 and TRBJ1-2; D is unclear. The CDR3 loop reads CASSRGAAANYGYTF. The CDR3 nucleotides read TGTGCCAGCAGCCGCGGCGCAGCAGCTAACTATGGCTACACCTTC.